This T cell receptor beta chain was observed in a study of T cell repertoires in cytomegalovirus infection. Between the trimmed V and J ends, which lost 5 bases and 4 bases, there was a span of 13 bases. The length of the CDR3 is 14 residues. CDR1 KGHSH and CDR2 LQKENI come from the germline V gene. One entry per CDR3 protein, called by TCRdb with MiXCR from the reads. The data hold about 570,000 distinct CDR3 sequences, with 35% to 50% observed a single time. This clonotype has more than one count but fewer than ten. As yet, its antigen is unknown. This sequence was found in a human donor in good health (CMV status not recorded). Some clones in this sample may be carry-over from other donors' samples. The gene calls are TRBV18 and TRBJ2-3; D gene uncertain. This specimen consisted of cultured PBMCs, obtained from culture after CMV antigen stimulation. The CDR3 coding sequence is TGTGCCAGCTCAGCAGAAAGAAGGGCAGATACGCAGTATTTT. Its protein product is CASSAERRADTQYF.